A selection of T cell receptor beta chains follows, all from one sample in a study of blood T cell repertoires in COVID-19. Sequenced by immunoSEQ multiplex PCR; TCRdb stores in-frame clones only, minus some. In the table there are around 200,000 clones, roughly 90% of which are singletons. Specimen: PBMCs or T cells enriched from blood (not recorded which). The receptors here all came from a woman aged 30 to 39 who had been exposed to COVID-19. The CDR3 runs from the conserved cysteine through the conserved F or W. A D gene is named only where the DNA matches it firmly. The size of a clone is reported for some rows only, either as once, few or many, or as a class for expanded clones.

CDR3 protein,CDR3 DNA,V gene,J gene,clone size,D gene
CASSPLRGNYGYTF,TGTGCCAGCAGCCCCCTTAGGGGGAACTATGGCTACACCTTC,TRBV13,TRBJ1-2,NA,NA
CAAARSSYNEQFF,TGTGCAGCGGCCAGGAGCTCCTACAATGAGCAGTTCTTC,TRBV30,TRBJ2-1,NA,NA
CASSDGTSTYNEQFF,TGTGCCAGCAGCGACGGGACTTCCACCTACAATGAGCAGTTCTTC,TRBV7-2,TRBJ2-1,NA,NA
CASSFGLAGTDTQYF,TGTGCCAGCAGCTTTGGACTAGCGGGCACAGATACGCAGTATTTT,TRBV7-9,TRBJ2-3,NA,TRBD2
CASSPGSYYEQYF,TGTGCCAGTAGTCCCGGGTCGTACTACGAGCAGTACTTC,TRBV19,TRBJ2-7,NA,NA
CASRGEKLFF,TGTGCCAGCCGGGGTGAAAAACTGTTTTTT,TRBV6-5,TRBJ1-4,NA,NA
CASSQTEYQETQYF,TGTGCCAGCTCCCAGACAGAATACCAAGAGACCCAGTACTTC,TRBV18,TRBJ2-5,NA,NA
CASSLGGLGEKLFF,TGCGCCAGCAGCTTGGGAGGGCTGGGCGAAAAACTGTTTTTT,TRBV5-1,TRBJ1-4,NA,NA
CASSGIRQGAGRDTQYF,TGTGCCAGCAGCGGGATCCGACAGGGAGCCGGTAGGGATACGCAGTATTTT,TRBV28,TRBJ2-3,NA,TRBD1
CASSRAGGNDEKLFF,TGCGCCAGCAGCCGAGCAGGGGGCAACGATGAAAAACTGTTTTTT,TRBV4-1,TRBJ1-4,NA,TRBD1
CASSLRGSVTGELFF,TGTGCCAGCAGCTTAAGGGGGAGTGTGACCGGGGAGCTGTTTTTT,TRBV11-2,TRBJ2-2,once,NA
CASTQGGGRLNQPQHF,TGTGCCAGTACCCAAGGTGGAGGAAGACTAAATCAGCCCCAGCATTTT,TRBV19,TRBJ1-5,NA,NA
CASSLPGGIGSPLHF,TGTGCCAGCAGCTTACCAGGGGGCATTGGTTCACCCCTCCACTTT,TRBV11-2,TRBJ1-6,NA,TRBD1
CASRSSGRGSYEQYF,TGTGCCAGCAGATCCTCCGGGCGGGGGTCCTACGAGCAGTACTTC,TRBV7-2,TRBJ2-7,NA,TRBD2
CASSELGLADPRPHSDTQYF,TGTGCCAGCAGTGAATTAGGACTAGCGGATCCCCGGCCCCACAGTGATACGCAGTATTTT,TRBV2,TRBJ2-3,NA,TRBD2
CASSDIRFQETQYF,TGTGCCAGCAGTGATATCAGGTTCCAAGAGACCCAGTACTTC,TRBV25-1,TRBJ2-5,once,NA
CASRPTGRNTGELFF,TGTGCCAGTAGACCGACCGGGAGGAACACCGGGGAGCTGTTTTTT,TRBV19,TRBJ2-2,NA,NA
CASSLAPQAKAFF,TGTGCCAGCAGCTTGGCGCCACAGGCTAAAGCTTTCTTT,TRBV5-6,TRBJ1-1,NA,NA
CASSQDSRTDSQETQYF,TGCGCCAGCAGCCAAGATTCCCGGACGGACAGTCAAGAGACCCAGTACTTC,TRBV4-1,TRBJ2-5,NA,NA
CASSTQGALYGYTF,TGTGCCAGCAGTACCCAGGGGGCCCTATATGGCTACACCTTC,TRBV6-1,TRBJ1-2,NA,TRBD1
CASSLGAGGGTDTQYF,TGCGCCAGCAGCTTGGGGGCAGGGGGAGGCACAGATACGCAGTATTTT,TRBV5-1,TRBJ2-3,once,TRBD1
CASSPNRQGFNYGYTF,TGTGCCAGCTCACCTAACCGACAGGGGTTTAACTATGGCTACACCTTC,TRBV18,TRBJ1-2,NA,TRBD1